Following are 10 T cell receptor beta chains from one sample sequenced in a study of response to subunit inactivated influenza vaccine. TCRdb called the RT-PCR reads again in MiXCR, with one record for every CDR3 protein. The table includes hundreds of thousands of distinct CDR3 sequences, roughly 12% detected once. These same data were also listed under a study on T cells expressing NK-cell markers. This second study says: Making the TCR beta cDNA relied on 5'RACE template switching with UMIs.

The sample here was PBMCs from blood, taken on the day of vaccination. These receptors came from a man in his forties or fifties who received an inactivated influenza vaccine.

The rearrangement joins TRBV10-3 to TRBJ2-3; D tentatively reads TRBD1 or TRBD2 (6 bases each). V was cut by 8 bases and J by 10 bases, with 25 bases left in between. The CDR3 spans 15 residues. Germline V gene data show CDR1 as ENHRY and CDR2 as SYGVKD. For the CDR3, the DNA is TGTGCCATCCGGGGTCGTGGGGGGCCAGATCCAGCGCAGTATTTT. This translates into CAIRGRGGPDPAQYF.

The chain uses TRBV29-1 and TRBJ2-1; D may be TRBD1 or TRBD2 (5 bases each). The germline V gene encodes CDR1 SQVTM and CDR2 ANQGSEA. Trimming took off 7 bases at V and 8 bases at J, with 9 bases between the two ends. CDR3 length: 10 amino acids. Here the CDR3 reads CSGGRDEQFF. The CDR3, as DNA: TGCAGCGGGGGACGTGATGAGCAGTTCTTC.

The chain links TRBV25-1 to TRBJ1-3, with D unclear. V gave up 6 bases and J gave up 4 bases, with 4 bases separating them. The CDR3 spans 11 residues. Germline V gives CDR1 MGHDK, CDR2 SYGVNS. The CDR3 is CASRAGNTIYF. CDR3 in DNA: TGTGCCAGCAGGGCAGGAAACACCATATATTTT. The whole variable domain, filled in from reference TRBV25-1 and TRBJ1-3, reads EADIYQTPRYLVIGTGKKITLECSQTMGHDKMYWYQQDPGMELHLIHYSYGVNSTEKGDLSSESTVSRIRTEHFPLTLESARPSHTSQYLCASRAGNTIYFGEGSWLTVV.

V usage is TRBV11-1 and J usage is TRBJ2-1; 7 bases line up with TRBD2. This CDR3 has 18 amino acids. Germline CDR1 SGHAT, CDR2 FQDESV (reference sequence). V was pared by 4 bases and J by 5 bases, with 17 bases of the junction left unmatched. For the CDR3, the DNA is TGTGCCAGCAGCTCCCCCCGTTGGGGCGGGGGAAGCGACAATGAGCAGTTCTTC. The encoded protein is CASSSPRWGGGSDNEQFF.

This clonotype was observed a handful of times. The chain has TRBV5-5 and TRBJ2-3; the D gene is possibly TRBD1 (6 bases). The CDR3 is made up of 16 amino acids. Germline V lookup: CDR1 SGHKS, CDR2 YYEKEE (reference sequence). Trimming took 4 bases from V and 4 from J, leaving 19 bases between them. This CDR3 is CASSSNRVVGPDTQYF. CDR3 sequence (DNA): TGTGCCAGCAGCAGTAACAGGGTGGTGGGCCCAGATACGCAGTATTTT.

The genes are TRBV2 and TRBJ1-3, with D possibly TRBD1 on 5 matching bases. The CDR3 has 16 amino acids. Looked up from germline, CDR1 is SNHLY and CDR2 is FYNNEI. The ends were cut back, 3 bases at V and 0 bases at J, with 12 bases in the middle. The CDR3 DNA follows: TGTGCCAGCAGTGAGGGACTCGGAGCCTCTGGAAACACCATATATTTT. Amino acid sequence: CASSEGLGASGNTIYF.

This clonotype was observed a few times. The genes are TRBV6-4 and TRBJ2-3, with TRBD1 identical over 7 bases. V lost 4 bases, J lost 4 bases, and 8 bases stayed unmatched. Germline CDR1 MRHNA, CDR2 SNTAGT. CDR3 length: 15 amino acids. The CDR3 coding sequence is TGTGCCAGCAGTGTGGGACAGTCGCCCCCAGATACGCAGTATTTT. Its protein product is CASSVGQSPPDTQYF.

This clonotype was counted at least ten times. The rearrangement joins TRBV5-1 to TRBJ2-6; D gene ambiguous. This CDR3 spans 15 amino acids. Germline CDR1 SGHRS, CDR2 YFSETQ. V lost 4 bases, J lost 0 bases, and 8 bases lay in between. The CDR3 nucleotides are TGCGCCAGCAGCATGGATGTCTCTGGGGCCAACGTCCTGACTTTC. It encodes CASSMDVSGANVLTF.

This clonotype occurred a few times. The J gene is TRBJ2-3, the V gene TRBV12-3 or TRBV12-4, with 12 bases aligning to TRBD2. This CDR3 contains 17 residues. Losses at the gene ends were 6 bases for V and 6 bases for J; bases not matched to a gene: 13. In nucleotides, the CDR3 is TGTGCCAGCAGACGGGTGACGACTAGCGGGGGAAGGGATACGCAGTATTTT. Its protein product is CASRRVTTSGGRDTQYF.

The CDR3: CSARAASGGATDTQYF. CDR3 nucleotides: TGCAGTGCTAGAGCGGCTAGCGGGGGGGCGACAGATACGCAGTATTTT. The rearrangement links TRBV20-1 to TRBJ2-3; TRBD2 aligns across 12 bases. J lost 3 bases, V lost 1 base, and 5 bases had no gene match. The CDR3 has 16 amino acids. Looked up from germline, CDR1 is DFQATT and CDR2 is SNEGSKA (reference sequence).